One sample yielded the 18 T cell receptor beta chains listed below, sequenced in a study of tumor-infiltrating lymphocytes in primary liver carcinoma. Extraction also yielded germline DNA, while blood RNA was obtained from unsorted whole blood. From roughly 470 ng total RNA, TCR beta cDNA was generated with a primer in the constant region. Nested multiplex PCR, run for three rounds with slightly modified ARM-PCR, yielded TCR beta libraries. A C-beta reverse primer and TRBV1-TRBV30 forward primers served in each of the first two PCR rounds, at approximately 10 cycles apiece. TCRdb re-called the multiplex PCR reads through MiXCR, storing one row per CDR3 protein. Of approximately 320,000 distinct CDR3 sequences listed, roughly three fifths are singletons. The sample comprised peripheral blood. Receptors originate from a woman aged 30 to 39 with primary liver carcinoma and hepatitis B virus infection.

The J gene is TRBJ2-7, the V gene TRBV4-1; the D gene is possibly TRBD1 (5 bases). V was cut by 4 bases and J by 2 bases, with 21 bases left in between. The CDR3 has 17 amino acids. Germline V lookup: CDR1 MGHRA, CDR2 YSYEKL. The CDR3 DNA reads TGCGCCAGCAGCCTAGCTCAGGGTGGGTTCGCGCCCTACGAGCAGTACTTC. Encoded protein: CASSLAQGGFAPYEQYF.

Worth noting for this clonotype: A read error may produce the germline difference seen at one junction end. The rearrangement uses TRBV30 and TRBJ2-1; tentatively, D is TRBD1 or TRBD2 (5 bases each). This CDR3 has 15 amino acids. Germline CDR1 and CDR2: GTSNPN and SVGIG (reference sequence). CDR3 DNA sequence: TGTGCCTGGAGTGGGGACCGCTACTCCTACAACGAGCAGTTCTTC. Its translation is CAWSGDRYSYNEQFF.

This clonotype was observed at least ten times. This chain joins TRBV11-2 and TRBJ2-1, with 10 positions matching TRBD1. The CDR3 is made up of 15 amino acids. J was trimmed by 12 bases and V by 0 bases; bases with no gene match: 8. The germline gives CDR1 SGHAT, CDR2 FQNNGV. The CDR3 nucleotides are TGTGCCAGCAGCTTAGAGACAGGGGGCATAAGCAGGCAGTTCTTC. Amino acid sequence: CASSLETGGISRQFF.

In the case of this clonotype: It may be a read error: a sequence one base away is much more abundant. The V call is TRBV7-9, the J call TRBJ1-1; tentative D call: TRBD1 (5 bases). The germline CDR1 and CDR2 sequences are SEHNR and FQNEAQ (reference sequence). This CDR3 has 11 amino acids. The CDR3 coding sequence is TGTGCCGGCAGCTCTGACAGTGAAGCTTTCTTT. This sequence encodes CAGSSDSEAFF.

Comment on this clonotype: This may stem from a read error, because a much larger clone lies one nucleotide away. V gene TRBV6-1 combines with J gene TRBJ1-4; weak D call: TRBD1 (6 bases). CDR3 size: 14 residues. The ends were cut back, 4 bases at V and 8 bases at J, with 14 bases in the middle. The germline CDR1 and CDR2 sequences are MNHNS and SASEGT. The CDR3 bases are TGTGCCAGCAGTGTGATAGGACAGCTCGAAAAACTGTTTTTT. Translation gives CASSVIGQLEKLFF.

The chain is built from TRBV30 and TRBJ1-3; 7 nucleotides line up with TRBD1. Germline trimming cut 3 bases from V and 0 bases from J; bases unmatched to any gene: 2. Germline V gene lookup returns CDR1 GTSNPN and CDR2 SVGIG (reference sequence). This CDR3 comprises 14 residues. Here the CDR3 reads CAWRQGTSGNTIYF. The DNA for the CDR3 is TGTGCCTGGAGACAGGGGACCTCTGGAAACACCATATATTTT.

This clonotype has just a few counts. CDR3 sequence reads: CASSLEQGTYEQYF. CDR3 sequence (DNA): TGTGCCAGCAGCTTGGAACAGGGGACCTACGAGCAGTACTTC. The V and J genes are TRBV5-6 and TRBJ2-7; 7 bases are shared with TRBD1. V was clipped by 0 bases and J by 2 bases; unmatched bases: 2. The germline V gene has CDR1 SGHDT and CDR2 YYEEEE. CDR3 length: 14 amino acids.

A word on this clonotype: A junction end diverges from the germline sequence, so it may reflect a read error. V and J are TRBV29-1 and TRBJ2-6; a possible D gene is TRBD1 (5 bases). The CDR3 is 14 amino acids. CDR1 is SQVTM, CDR2 ANQGSEA, per germline. The CDR3 DNA follows: TGCAGCGTTGAAGGAGCTCCTGGGGCCAACATCCTGACTTTC. Its translation: CSVEGAPGANILTF.

With regard to this clonotype: A much bigger clone sits one base away, suggesting this may be a read error. The chain employs TRBV7-8 and TRBJ2-4, with 9 bases aligning to TRBD2. CDR1 is SGHVS and CDR2 is FQNEAQ in the germline V gene. The CDR3 runs to 14 residues. Here the CDR3 DNA reads TGTGCCAACAGCCCTAGCGGGATAGGAGACATTCAGTACTTC. The encoded protein is CANSPSGIGDIQYF.

With regard to this clonotype: A much larger clone differs from this one at a single base, so this may be a read error. Without the conserved terminal phenylalanine or tryptophan, this CDR3 likely stems from a read error. This chain joins TRBV29-1 and TRBJ2-1; 7 nucleotides align to TRBD1. CDR1 and CDR2 from the germline V gene are SQVTM and ANQGSEA. The CDR3 runs to 12 residues. V lost 6 bases to trimming and J lost 10 bases; unmatched junction nucleotides: 9. The CDR3 DNA sequence: TGCAGCGTAGAACGGACAGGCAGCGAGCAGTTCCTC. This gives the protein CSVERTGSEQFL.

With respect to this clonotype: Mismatch with germline at one junction end may stem from a read error. This chain uses TRBV6-1 with TRBJ1-1, with 8 bases aligning to TRBD1. Germline CDR1 reads MNHNS; CDR2 reads SASEGT. The CDR3 runs to 13 residues. As DNA, the CDR3 is TGTACCAGCAGCTACAGGGGGAACACCGGAGCTTTCTTT. Amino acids: CTSSYRGNTGAFF.

Many counts were recorded for this clonotype. The rearrangement joins TRBV6-6 to TRBJ2-2, with 7 bases fitting TRBD2. Germline CDR1 is MNHNY and CDR2 is SVGAGI (reference sequence). The CDR3 totals 14 residues. The J segment lost 4 bases and the V segment lost 5 bases, leaving 4 bases of the junction unmatched. CDR3 sequence (DNA): TGTGCCAGCAGTACGACTAGCTTCACCGGGGAGCTGTTTTTT. Residues: CASSTTSFTGELFF.

This clonotype was seen repeatedly, ten times or more. The chain has TRBV29-1 and TRBJ2-2; 8 nucleotides match TRBD1. Germline-derived CDR1 and CDR2 are SQVTM and ANQGSEA. The CDR3 is made up of 14 amino acids. V shed 7 bases and J 5 bases; nucleotides not matched to a gene: 9. The CDR3 DNA reads TGCAGCGCTGGGCGGACAGGGTCGACCGGGGAGCTGTTTTTT. Residues: CSAGRTGSTGELFF.

The V call is TRBV12-3 or TRBV12-4, the J call TRBJ2-2, with TRBD2 matching 7 bases. With V trimmed by 1 base and J by 5 bases, 7 bases remained unmatched. This CDR3 is 16 amino acids long. CDR3 DNA: TGTGCCAGCAGTTTAGGATGGACTAGGGAAACCGGGGAGCTGTTTTTT. Its translation is CASSLGWTRETGELFF.

With respect to this clonotype: A much larger clone differs from this one at a single base, so this may be a read error. This rearrangement joins TRBV12-5 to TRBJ2-1; D could derive from TRBD1 or TRBD2 (6 bases each). CDR1 is LGHNT, CDR2 FRNRAP, per germline. The CDR3 is 18 amino acids. Here the CDR3 DNA reads TGTGCTATCCGATCAGGGGACTCAAGGACTCCTCTACATCTTGAGCATTTCTTC. Translating it yields CAIRSGDSRTPLHLEHFF.

In regard to this clonotype: At one end, the junction sequence differs from germline, possibly due to a read error. The CDR3, as DNA: TGTGCCAGCAGTCGACTAGCGGGAGTCACAGATATGCAGTATTTT. This translates into CASSRLAGVTDMQYF. The genes are TRBV12-3 or TRBV12-4 and TRBJ2-3; 12 nucleotides align to TRBD2. The CDR3 length is 15 residues.

This clonotype was detected only a few times. The J gene is TRBJ2-3, the V gene TRBV12-3 or TRBV12-4, with TRBD2 matching over 16 bases. The J segment lost 3 bases and the V segment lost 7 bases, leaving 1 base of the junction unmatched. The CDR3 sequence is 15 residues long. The CDR3 nucleotides read TGTGCCAGCAAGGGACTAGCGGGAGGGACAGATACGCAGTATTTT. Its protein product is CASKGLAGGTDTQYF.

This clonotype was counted only a few times. This sequence joins TRBV12-5 and TRBJ2-1; D might be TRBD1 (5 bases). The CDR3 has 15 amino acids. Per germline, CDR1 LGHNT and CDR2 FRNRAP. Trimming removed 1 base from V and 6 bases from J, with 13 bases in between. CDR3 amino acids: CASGLEDRDGNEQFF. The CDR3 DNA follows: TGTGCTAGTGGTTTGGAAGACAGAGATGGCAATGAGCAGTTCTTC.